This TCR beta chain was sequenced in a study of blood T cells in healthy people across ages. Germline loops: CDR1 DFQATT, CDR2 SNEGSKA (reference sequence). Trimming shortened V by 4 bases and J by 0 bases, and 18 bases separated the two germline ends. This CDR3 comprises 16 residues. With a J-beta primer mix and a sample-barcoded 5' primer, a second PCR ran 7 to 11 cycles. Each CDR3 protein gets one entry after TCRdb re-called the 5' RACE reads with MiXCR. This table holds 1.5 million to 2 million distinct CDR3 sequences, less than 50% found once. The sequence derives from a woman aged 40 to 50 in good health. The chain is built from TRBV20-1 and TRBJ1-1; perhaps TRBD1 as D (5 bases). Source material: blood. CDR3: CSATQGWKELNTEAFF. In nucleotides, the CDR3 is TGCAGTGCTACCCAGGGTTGGAAGGAATTGAACACTGAAGCTTTCTTT.